The entry below gives a single TCR beta chain sequence along with its context. Its antigen is as yet unknown. This sample was included in a study of early T cells in non-severe SARS-CoV-2 infection. Study in general: Sequencing was performed on bulk RNA from unsorted whole blood, leaving chains unpaired. Findings and limits, study-wide: Lookups in VDJdb leaned toward anti-spike CD8 responses and missed private and CD4 specificities.

The TCR library protocol attached unique molecular identifiers to the individual cDNA molecules. TCRdb re-derived calls from the 5' RACE reads in MiXCR, one entry per CDR3 protein. The sample yields about 28,000 distinct CDR3 sequences, around 5.9% seen once. Germline V gene data show CDR1 as LNHDA and CDR2 as SQIVND (reference sequence). CDR3 length equals 12 residues. V lost 7 bases to trimming and J lost 5 bases, with 9 bases between them. Sequencing was carried out using whole blood. This receptor was obtained from an adult who was a healthcare worker with PCR-confirmed SARS-CoV-2 infection or an uninfected control (not recorded which). The genes are TRBV19 and TRBJ1-5, with no clear D. CDR3 loop: CASTHGDQPQHF. CDR3 nucleotides: TGTGCCAGTACCCACGGGGATCAGCCCCAGCATTTT.